The 2 T cell receptor beta chains reported below all come from one sample, sequenced in a study of neoadjuvant anti-PD-1 for oral cavity cancer. Repertoires were generated with immunoSEQ multiplex PCR, while TCRdb's copy carries only in-frame clones and drops some. The sample has over 11,000 clones, around 66% seen once. Regarding time point: after neoadjuvant nivolumab, at surgical resection. This sample comprised PBMCs, obtained after nivolumab (anti-PD-1) treatment. These receptors were collected from a person aged 35 to 85 with oral cavity squamous cell carcinoma.

V usage is TRBV11-3 and J usage is TRBJ2-2; D not resolved. V was trimmed by 4 bases and J by 1 base, leaving 7 bases between them. Germline-derived CDR1 and CDR2 are SGHNT and YENEEA. This CDR3 comprises 14 residues. The CDR3 is CASSSPQNTGELFF. The CDR3 DNA sequence: TGTGCCAGCAGCTCCCCACAGAACACCGGGGAGCTGTTTTTT.

The CDR3 DNA sequence: TGTGCCGGCCGTGGGGAGGGAACTAGCACAGATACGCAGTATTTT. This codes for CAGRGEGTSTDTQYF. This sequence joins TRBV10-3 and TRBJ2-3, with 7 bases matching TRBD2. The V and J ends lost 11 bases and 0 bases, in that order; junction bases with no gene match: 11. Germline V lookup: CDR1 ENHRY, CDR2 SYGVKD. CDR3 size: 15 residues.